The 2 T cell receptor beta chains below come from one sample, sequenced in a study of beta chain features in type 1 diabetes. Broader study findings: Shorter TCRB CDR3s, moderately but significantly so, marked every one of the four CD4+ subsets in Type 1 diabetes patients.

Their cognate antigens are unknown. Expressed TCRB transcripts were sequenced, since all the RNA that had been isolated was reverse transcribed. Sequencing used immunoSEQ multiplex PCR; TCRdb keeps in-frame clones, though not all of them. The sample shows some 350,000 clones, 9.6% of them seen only once. Source material: central memory CD4+ T cells from blood. These receptors were collected from a man younger than 40 with type 1 diabetes.

This clone was counted many times. Written as DNA, the CDR3 is TGTGCCAGCAGCCCTCGTCTGGGAAGGGGATCTAACACTGAAGCTTTCTTT. Translation: CASSPRLGRGSNTEAFF. V usage is TRBV14 and J usage is TRBJ1-1, with D perhaps matching TRBD1 (5 bases). The V gene's germline CDR1 is SGHDN and CDR2 FVKESK. The CDR3 sequence is 17 residues long. V was cut by 4 bases and J by 2 bases, with 20 bases left in between.

This clone came up a few times. The chain is built from TRBV2 and TRBJ2-5, with TRBD1 identical over 9 bases. Gene TRBJ2-7 matches the end of the DNA better, so the J call may be wrong. The CDR3 is made up of 12 amino acids. Germline-derived CDR1 and CDR2 are SNHLY and FYNNEI. The CDR3 bases are TGTGCCAGCAGGGACAGGGGTTACGAGCAGTACTTC. Its translation: CASRDRGYEQYF.